This TCR beta chain appears in the sequencing data of a study of vaccination and CD4 T cells after COVID-19. Study background: Investigators sampled a few convalescent patients at day 14 and days 161 to 241 post-vaccination. General study points: Spike mono-reactivity applied to 304 of 307 vaccine-specific clones detected in convalescent patients.

As to time point: late sampling 161 to 241 days after vaccination in a few convalescent patients. TCRdb reanalysed the PCR reads using MiXCR and keeps one entry per CDR3 protein. This table has around 31,000 distinct CDR3 sequences, more than 40% appearing once. The CDR3 loop spans 15 amino acids. Trimming cost V 3 bases and J 1 base; bases outside gene matches: 2. Looked up from germline, CDR1 is MRHNA and CDR2 is SNTAGT. This clonotype has a handful of counts. Its specificity is not known. V usage is TRBV6-4 and J usage is TRBJ1-5, with 8 positions matching TRBD1. This material consisted of CD4+ T cells from blood, taken about 7 months after SARS-CoV-2 vaccination. The receptor comes from a human donor who had recovered from COVID-19. The chain's CDR3 is CASSETGDSNQPQHF. The DNA for the CDR3 is TGTGCCAGCAGTGAGACAGGGGACAGCAATCAGCCCCAGCATTTT.